In its sample, the clone carrying this TCR beta chain was seen many times. The trim removed 4 bases at V and 6 bases at J, leaving 9 bases unmatched. This CDR3 is built from 16 residues. The germline CDR1 and CDR2 sequences are SGHRS and YFSETQ. The source of the sample is a study of tumor-infiltrating lymphocytes in oesophageal squamous cell carcinoma. Using its own MiXCR run on the PCR reads, TCRdb lists one record per CDR3 protein. The sample lists some 21,000 distinct CDR3 sequences, roughly 43% seen once, with 13% in the top ten. The TCR was taken from a male donor with esophageal squamous cell carcinoma. Sequenced input: normal esophageal tissue next to the tumor. The chain joins TRBV5-1 to TRBJ2-1; the match to TRBD1 covers 11 bases. CDR3 residues: CASSERTGGVGNEQFF. DNA of the CDR3: TGCGCCAGCAGCGAGAGGACAGGGGGCGTAGGCAATGAGCAGTTCTTC.